This TCR beta chain was captured in a study of T-cell memory formation after mild COVID-19. As concerns this clonotype: Its target is not known.

CDR3 size: 15 residues. V trimming: 10 bases; J trimming: 7 bases; junction bases outside the gene matches: 13. The germline CDR1 and CDR2 sequences are MNHNY and SVGAGI (reference sequence). MiXCR, applied by TCRdb to the 5' RACE reads, yields one record per CDR3 protein. Among 120,000 to 150,000 distinct CDR3 sequences, about a fifth were seen once, and the ten largest hold around 2.5%. General observations from the study: Some SARS-CoV-2-responding clones were already detected in memory before infection. What remained unconfirmed was the SARS-CoV-2 specificity of second-wave clones peaking on day 37. Clones that contracted clustered mainly in CM and EM if CD4+ and in EMRA if CD8+.

Sequenced material: PBMCs or a T cell subset sorted from them (not recorded which). This TCR derives from an adult woman who had mild COVID-19 (a few samples of this study predate the infection). Cell type and time point are not known. This chain joins TRBV6-6 and TRBJ1-5, with 10 positions matching TRBD1. CDR3 amino acids: CATSLRDRGRQPQHF. The CDR3 region has the DNA TGTGCCACTAGTCTCCGGGACAGGGGACGGCAGCCCCAGCATTTT.